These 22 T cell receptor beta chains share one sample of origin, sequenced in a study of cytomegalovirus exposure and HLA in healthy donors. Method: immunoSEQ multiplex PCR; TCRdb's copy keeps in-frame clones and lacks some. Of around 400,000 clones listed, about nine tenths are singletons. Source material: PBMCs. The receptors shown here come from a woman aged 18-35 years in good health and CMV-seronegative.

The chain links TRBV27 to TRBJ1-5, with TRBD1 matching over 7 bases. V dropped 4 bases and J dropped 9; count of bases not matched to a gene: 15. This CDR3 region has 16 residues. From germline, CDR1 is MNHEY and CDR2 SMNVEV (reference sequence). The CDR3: CASSSRQGGFSRPQHF. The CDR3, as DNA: TGTGCCAGCAGTTCCCGACAGGGAGGCTTCTCCAGGCCCCAGCATTTT.

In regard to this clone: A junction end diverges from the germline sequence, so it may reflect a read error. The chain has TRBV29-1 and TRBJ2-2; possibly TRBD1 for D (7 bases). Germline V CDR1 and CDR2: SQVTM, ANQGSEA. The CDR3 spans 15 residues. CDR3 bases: TGCAGCGTTGAAGCTGGATACAGGGGTTCCGGGGGGCTGTTTTTT. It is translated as CSVEAGYRGSGGLFF.

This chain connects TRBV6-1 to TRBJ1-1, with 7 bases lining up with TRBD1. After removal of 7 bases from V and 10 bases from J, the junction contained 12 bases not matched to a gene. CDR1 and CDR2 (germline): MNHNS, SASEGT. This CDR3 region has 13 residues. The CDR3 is CASIPSAGGRAFF. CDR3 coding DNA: TGTGCCAGCATCCCCTCGGCAGGGGGGAGAGCTTTCTTT.

The CDR3 bases are TGTGCCAGCAGTTCCGCCGACAGGCCTCCCTACGAGCAGTACTTC. This translates into CASSSADRPPYEQYF. J is TRBJ2-7 and V is TRBV6-5; D is perhaps TRBD1 (6 bases). Trimming stripped 4 bases from V and 2 bases from J, with 15 bases between. Germline V gene sequence: CDR1 MNHEY, CDR2 SVGAGI. There are 15 residues in the CDR3.

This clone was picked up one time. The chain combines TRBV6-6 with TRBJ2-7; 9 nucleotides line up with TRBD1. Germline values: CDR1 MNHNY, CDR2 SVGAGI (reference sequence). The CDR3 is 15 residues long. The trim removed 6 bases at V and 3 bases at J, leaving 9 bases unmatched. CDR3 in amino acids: CASSPTDRGGYEQYF. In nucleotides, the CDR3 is TGTGCCAGCAGCCCTACAGACAGGGGGGGCTACGAGCAGTACTTC.

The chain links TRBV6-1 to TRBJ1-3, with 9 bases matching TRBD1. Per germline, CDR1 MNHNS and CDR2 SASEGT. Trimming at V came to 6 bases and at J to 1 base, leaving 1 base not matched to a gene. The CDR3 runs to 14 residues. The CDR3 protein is CASRQGASGNTIYF. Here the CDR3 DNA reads TGTGCCAGCAGACAGGGGGCTTCTGGAAACACCATATATTTT.

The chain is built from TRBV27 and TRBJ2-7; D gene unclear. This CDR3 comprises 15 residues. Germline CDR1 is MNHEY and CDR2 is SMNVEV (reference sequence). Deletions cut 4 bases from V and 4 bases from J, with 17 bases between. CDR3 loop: CASSSQYRYGYEQYF. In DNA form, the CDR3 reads TGTGCCAGCAGTTCTCAGTACCGGTACGGGTACGAGCAGTACTTC.

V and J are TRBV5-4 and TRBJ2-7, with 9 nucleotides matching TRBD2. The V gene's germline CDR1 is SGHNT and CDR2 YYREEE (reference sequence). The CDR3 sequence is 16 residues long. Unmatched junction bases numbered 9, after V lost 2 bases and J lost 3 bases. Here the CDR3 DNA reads TGTGCCAGCAGCTTTGGAGGGCGGGGGGGCCGCTACGAGCAGTACTTC. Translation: CASSFGGRGGRYEQYF. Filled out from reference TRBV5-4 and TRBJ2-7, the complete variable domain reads ETGVTQSPTHLIKTRGQQVTLRCSSQSGHNTVSWYQQALGQGPQFIFQYYREEENGRGNFPPRFSGLQFPNYSSELNVNALELDDSALYLCASSFGGRGGRYEQYFGPGTRLTVT.

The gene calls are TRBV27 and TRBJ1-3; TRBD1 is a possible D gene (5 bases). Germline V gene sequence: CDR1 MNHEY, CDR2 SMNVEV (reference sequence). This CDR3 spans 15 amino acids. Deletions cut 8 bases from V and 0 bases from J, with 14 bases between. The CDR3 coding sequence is TGTGCCAGCTCCTATTCCGGGGGCTCTGGAAACACCATATATTTT. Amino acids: CASSYSGGSGNTIYF.

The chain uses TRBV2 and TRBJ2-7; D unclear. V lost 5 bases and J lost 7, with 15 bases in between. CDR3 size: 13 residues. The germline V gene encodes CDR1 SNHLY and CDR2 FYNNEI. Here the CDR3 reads CASSRPGVREQYF. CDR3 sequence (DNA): TGTGCCAGCAGTCGACCCGGAGTGAGGGAGCAGTACTTC. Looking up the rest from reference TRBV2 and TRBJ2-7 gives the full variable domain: EPEVTQTPSHQVTQMGQEVILRCVPISNHLYFYWYRQILGQKVEFLVSFYNNEISEKSEIFDDQFSVERPDGSNFTLKIRSTKLEDSAMYFCASSRPGVREQYFGPGTRLTVT.

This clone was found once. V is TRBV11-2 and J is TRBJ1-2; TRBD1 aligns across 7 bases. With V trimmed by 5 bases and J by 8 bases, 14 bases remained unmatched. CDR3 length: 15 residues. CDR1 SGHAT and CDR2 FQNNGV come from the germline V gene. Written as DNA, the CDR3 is TGTGCCAGCAGCCCCCTCACGGGACAGAAGGGAGGCTACACCTTC. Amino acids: CASSPLTGQKGGYTF.

Here the CDR3 DNA reads TGTGCCAGCAGCTCCCTGGCAGGGGGCATGAACACTGAAGCTTTCTTT. As protein: CASSSLAGGMNTEAFF. V gene TRBV5-4 combines with J gene TRBJ1-1, with 8 positions matching TRBD1. Germline values: CDR1 SGHNT, CDR2 YYREEE (reference sequence). This CDR3 comprises 16 residues. The V and J ends lost 3 bases and 0 bases, in that order; junction bases with no gene match: 7.

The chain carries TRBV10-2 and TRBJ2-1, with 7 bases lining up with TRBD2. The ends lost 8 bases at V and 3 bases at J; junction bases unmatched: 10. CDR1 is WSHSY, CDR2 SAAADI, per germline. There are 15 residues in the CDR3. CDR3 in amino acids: CASGSGLVSYNEQFF. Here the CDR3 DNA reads TGCGCCAGCGGCTCCGGACTAGTCAGCTACAATGAGCAGTTCTTC.

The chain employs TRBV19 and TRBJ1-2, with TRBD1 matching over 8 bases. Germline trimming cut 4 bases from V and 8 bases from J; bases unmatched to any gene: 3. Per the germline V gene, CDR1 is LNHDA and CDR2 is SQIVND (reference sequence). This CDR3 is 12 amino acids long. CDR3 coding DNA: TGTGCCAGTAGTAGGACAGGGCACGGCTACACCTTC. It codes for CASSRTGHGYTF.

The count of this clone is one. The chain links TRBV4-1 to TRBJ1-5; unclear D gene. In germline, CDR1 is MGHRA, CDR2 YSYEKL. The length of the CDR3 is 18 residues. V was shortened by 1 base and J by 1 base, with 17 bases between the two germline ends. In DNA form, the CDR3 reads TGCGCCAGCAGCCAAGTTGCCCTCACGGGAGGGAGCAATCAGCCCCAGCATTTT. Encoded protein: CASSQVALTGGSNQPQHF.

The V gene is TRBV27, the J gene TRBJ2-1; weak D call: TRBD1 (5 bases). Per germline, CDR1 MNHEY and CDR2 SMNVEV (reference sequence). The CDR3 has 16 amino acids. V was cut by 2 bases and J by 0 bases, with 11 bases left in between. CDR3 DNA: TGTGCCAGCAGTTTAACGTCAGGGCTCTCCTACAATGAGCAGTTCTTC. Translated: CASSLTSGLSYNEQFF.

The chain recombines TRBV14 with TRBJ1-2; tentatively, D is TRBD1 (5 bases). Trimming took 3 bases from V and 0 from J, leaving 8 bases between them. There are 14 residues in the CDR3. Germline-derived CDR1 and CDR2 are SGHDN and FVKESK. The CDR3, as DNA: TGTGCCAGCAGCCAGACAGTAGCTAACTATGGCTACACCTTC. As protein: CASSQTVANYGYTF.

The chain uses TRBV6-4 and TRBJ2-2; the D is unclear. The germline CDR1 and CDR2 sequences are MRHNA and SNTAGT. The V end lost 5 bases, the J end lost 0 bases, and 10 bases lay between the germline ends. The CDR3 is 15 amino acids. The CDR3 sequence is CASSPYDTNTGELFF. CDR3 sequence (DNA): TGTGCCAGCAGTCCCTATGACACGAACACCGGGGAGCTGTTTTTT.

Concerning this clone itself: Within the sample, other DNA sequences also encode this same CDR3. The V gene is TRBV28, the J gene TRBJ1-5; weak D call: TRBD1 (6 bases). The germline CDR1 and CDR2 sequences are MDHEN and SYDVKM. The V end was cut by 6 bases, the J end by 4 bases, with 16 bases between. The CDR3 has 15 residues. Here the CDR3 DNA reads TGTGCCAGCAGAAAGAACAGGGATCGGAATCAGCCCCAGCATTTT. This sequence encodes CASRKNRDRNQPQHF.

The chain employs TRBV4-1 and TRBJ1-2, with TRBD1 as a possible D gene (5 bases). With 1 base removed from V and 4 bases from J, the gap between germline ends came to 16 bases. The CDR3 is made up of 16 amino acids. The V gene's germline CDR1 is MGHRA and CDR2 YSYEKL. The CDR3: CASSQGRGSGPYGYTF. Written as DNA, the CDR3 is TGCGCCAGCAGCCAAGGTAGGGGTAGCGGGCCCTATGGCTACACCTTC.

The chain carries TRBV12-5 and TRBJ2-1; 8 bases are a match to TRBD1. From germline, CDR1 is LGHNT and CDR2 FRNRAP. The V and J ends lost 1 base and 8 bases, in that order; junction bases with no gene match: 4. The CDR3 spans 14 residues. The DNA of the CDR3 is TGTGCTAGTGGTTTGGGGACAGGGAGGCATGAGCAGTTCTTC. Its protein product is CASGLGTGRHEQFF.

CDR3 DNA sequence: TGTGCCAGCAGCTTACGTGCGGGAAGCTCCTACGAGCAGTACTTC. Protein sequence: CASSLRAGSSYEQYF. The chain couples TRBV11-2 to TRBJ2-7, with D possibly being TRBD2 (6 bases). In germline, CDR1 is SGHAT, CDR2 FQNNGV. This CDR3 is built from 15 residues. The germline V and J ends were trimmed by 2 bases and 0 bases, with 11 bases remaining between them.